The sequence of this TCR beta chain was determined in a study of radiotherapy plus CTLA-4 blockade in lung cancer. The overall study: Objective response was observed in more than 15% of patients, and disease control in 31%.

Generated by immunoSEQ multiplex PCR, the TCRdb table keeps only in-frame clones and is missing some. Among 100,000 or so clones listed, about 80% were seen once. Source: peripheral blood, taken from a patient treated with radiotherapy plus ipilimumab. This receptor was obtained from a human donor with non-small cell lung cancer that progressed on radiotherapy plus ipilimumab.

The CDR3 nucleotides read TGTGCCAGCAGTGAACCGGGGGTCAGGGGTGGCTATGGCTACACCTTC. Translation: CASSEPGVRGGYGYTF. This rearrangement joins TRBV25-1 to TRBJ1-2; D may be TRBD1 (6 bases). Germline V lookup: CDR1 MGHDK, CDR2 SYGVNS. Trimming removed 2 bases from V and 4 bases from J, with 17 bases in between. The CDR3 loop spans 16 amino acids.